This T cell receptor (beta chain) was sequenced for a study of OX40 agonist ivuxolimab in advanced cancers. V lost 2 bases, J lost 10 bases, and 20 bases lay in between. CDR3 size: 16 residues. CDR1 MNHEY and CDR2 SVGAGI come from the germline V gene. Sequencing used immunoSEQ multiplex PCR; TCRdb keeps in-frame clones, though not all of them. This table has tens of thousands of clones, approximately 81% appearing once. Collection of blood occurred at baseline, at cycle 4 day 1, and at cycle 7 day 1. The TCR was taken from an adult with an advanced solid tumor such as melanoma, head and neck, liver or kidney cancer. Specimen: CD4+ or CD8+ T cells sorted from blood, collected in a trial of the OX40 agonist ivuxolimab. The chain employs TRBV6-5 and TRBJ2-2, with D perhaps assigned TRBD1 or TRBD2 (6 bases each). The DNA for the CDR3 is TGTGCCAGCAGTTACCGACCGGGGGCGCTTAACAAGGAGCTGTTTTTT. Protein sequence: CASSYRPGALNKELFF.